A selection of T cell receptor beta chains follows, all from one sample in a study of cytomegalovirus exposure and HLA in healthy donors. Sequenced by immunoSEQ multiplex PCR; TCRdb stores in-frame clones only, minus some. The table has around 150,000 clones, around 80% seen once. Sequencing was carried out using PBMCs. The receptor source for this set is a man aged 40-55 years in good health and CMV-seropositive. CDR3s include the opening cysteine and the closing phenylalanine or tryptophan. The order of the fields is V gene, D gene, J gene, CDR3 length, clone size, CDR3 protein, CDR3 DNA. The D gene is left open where the match is weak. Size is omitted from some rows. Given values are once, few, many or a class for expanded clones.

V: TRBV18; D: .; J: TRBJ1-2; length: 15; size: .; CDR3: CASSPQGVSNYGYTF; DNA: TGTGCCAGCTCACCACAGGGGGTGTCTAACTATGGCTACACCTTC
V: TRBV7-9; D: .; J: TRBJ1-1; length: 13; size: .; CDR3: CSSSTPTNTEAFF; DNA: TGTTCCAGCAGCACCCCTACGAACACTGAAGCTTTCTTT
V: TRBV7-9; D: TRBD1; J: TRBJ1-4; length: 19; size: .; CDR3: CASSFQSYRGVATNEKLFF; DNA: TGTGCCAGCAGCTTTCAATCGTACAGGGGCGTTGCAACTAATGAAAAACTGTTTTTT
V: TRBV6-5; D: TRBD1; J: TRBJ1-6; length: 13; size: .; CDR3: CASSADRDIPLHF; DNA: TGTGCCAGCAGCGCGGACAGGGACATTCCCCTCCACTTT
V: TRBV10-3; D: TRBD1; J: TRBJ1-6; length: 19; size: few; CDR3: CAISEPYTRDSKGNSPLHF; DNA: TGTGCCATCAGTGAGCCTTATACCCGGGACAGCAAAGGGAATTCACCCCTCCACTTT
V: TRBV4-1; D: TRBD1; J: TRBJ1-5; length: 15; size: once; CDR3: CASSRPGTGNQPQHF; DNA: TGCGCCAGCAGCCGACCCGGGACAGGTAATCAGCCCCAGCATTTT
V: TRBV5-6; D: TRBD1; J: TRBJ1-2; length: 16; size: .; CDR3: CASSSRTGRVPNGYTF; DNA: TGTGCCAGCAGCTCGAGGACAGGACGCGTTCCTAATGGCTACACCTTC
V: TRBV6-5; D: TRBD2; J: TRBJ2-5; length: 16; size: .; CDR3: CASSYSPSGMEETQYF; DNA: TGTGCCAGCAGTTACTCGCCTAGCGGGATGGAAGAGACCCAGTACTTC
V: TRBV7-9; D: TRBD1; J: TRBJ2-1; length: 14; size: .; CDR3: CASRMRQGLGEQFF; DNA: TGTGCCAGCAGAATGAGACAGGGTTTAGGGGAGCAGTTCTTC
V: TRBV28; D: .; J: TRBJ1-2; length: 13; size: .; CDR3: CASSLHGGLGYTF; DNA: TGTGCCAGCAGTCTTCACGGGGGGCTTGGCTACACCTTC
V: TRBV2; D: TRBD2; J: TRBJ2-1; length: 15; size: .; CDR3: CASSRTSGRAGEQFF; DNA: TGTGCCAGCAGTCGGACTAGCGGGAGGGCCGGCGAGCAGTTCTTC
V: TRBV6-4; D: TRBD1; J: TRBJ2-1; length: 18; size: .; CDR3: CASSDSGQGDSSYNEQFF; DNA: TGTGCCAGCAGTGACTCGGGACAGGGGGATAGCTCCTACAATGAGCAGTTCTTC
V: TRBV6-4; D: TRBD1; J: TRBJ2-1; length: 13; size: .; CDR3: CASSGQGLNEQFF; DNA: TGTGCCAGCAGTGGACAGGGATTGAATGAGCAGTTCTTC
V: TRBV13; D: TRBD2; J: TRBJ2-2; length: 17; size: .; CDR3: CASSLGILAGDTGELFF; DNA: TGTGCCAGCAGCTTAGGCATTCTAGCGGGAGACACCGGGGAGCTGTTTTTT
V: TRBV5-1; D: .; J: TRBJ1-1; length: 16; size: .; CDR3: CASGSGGVGRDTEAFF; DNA: TGCGCCAGCGGCTCCGGCGGGGTAGGGCGGGACACTGAAGCTTTCTTT
V: TRBV5-8; D: TRBD2; J: TRBJ2-1; length: 17; size: .; CDR3: CASSSRVPSGRAGEQFF; DNA: TGTGCCAGCAGCTCCAGAGTTCCTAGCGGGAGGGCCGGTGAGCAGTTCTTC
V: TRBV9; D: .; J: TRBJ1-3; length: 14; size: few; CDR3: CASSRDGAGNTIYF; DNA: TGTGCCAGCAGCCGGGATGGGGCTGGAAACACCATATATTTT
V: TRBV28; D: .; J: TRBJ2-7; length: 13; size: few; CDR3: CASSAGSWYEQYF; DNA: TGTGCCAGCAGTGCCGGGAGTTGGTACGAGCAGTACTTC
V: TRBV2; D: TRBD2; J: TRBJ2-3; length: 14; size: .; CDR3: CASSQSGSPDTQYF; DNA: TGTGCCAGCAGCCAAAGCGGGAGCCCAGATACGCAGTATTTT
V: TRBV6-5; D: TRBD1; J: TRBJ2-7; length: 15; size: .; CDR3: CASSYFGTGGYEQYF; DNA: TGTGCCAGCAGTTACTTCGGGACAGGGGGCTACGAGCAGTACTTC
V: TRBV23-1; D: TRBD1; J: TRBJ1-5; length: 17; size: .; CDR3: CASIEGKGQGDGQPQHF; DNA: TGCGCCAGCATAGAGGGGAAGGGACAGGGGGATGGTCAGCCCCAGCATTTT
V: TRBV6-5; D: TRBD1; J: TRBJ1-5; length: 15; size: once; CDR3: CASSTGTGSGQPQHF; DNA: TGTGCCAGCAGTACAGGGACAGGGTCGGGTCAGCCCCAGCATTTT
V: TRBV30; D: TRBD1; J: TRBJ1-2; length: 15; size: .; CDR3: CAWSPMTGGNYGYTF; DNA: TGTGCCTGGAGTCCGATGACAGGGGGTAACTATGGCTACACCTTC
V: TRBV19; D: .; J: TRBJ2-1; length: 14; size: few; CDR3: CASSITGGGDEQFF; DNA: TGTGCCAGTAGTATAACTGGAGGTGGCGATGAGCAGTTCTTC
V: TRBV7-7; D: .; J: TRBJ2-1; length: 15; size: .; CDR3: CASSLGRRGYNEQFF; DNA: TGTGCTAGCAGCTTGGGACGGAGGGGATACAATGAGCAGTTCTTC
V: TRBV28; D: TRBD1; J: TRBJ1-6; length: 13; size: .; CDR3: CASTPTGFSPLHF; DNA: TGTGCCAGCACCCCGACAGGGTTCTCACCCCTCCACTTT
V: TRBV27; D: .; J: TRBJ1-2; length: 13; size: .; CDR3: CASSLTGNYGYTF; DNA: TGTGCCAGCAGCCTGACAGGAAACTATGGCTACACCTTC
V: TRBV5-1; D: TRBD2; J: TRBJ2-2; length: 15; size: once; CDR3: CASSRAGEGTGELFF; DNA: TGCGCCAGCAGCAGAGCGGGAGAGGGTACCGGGGAGCTGTTTTTT
V: TRBV5-1; D: .; J: TRBJ2-3; length: 16; size: .; CDR3: CASSLGQGSLTDTQYF; DNA: TGCGCCAGCAGCTTGGGCCAGGGTTCCCTCACAGATACGCAGTATTTT
V: TRBV28; D: .; J: TRBJ1-1; length: 12; size: few; CDR3: CAGQTANTEAFF; DNA: TGTGCCGGGCAGACGGCTAACACTGAAGCTTTCTTT
V: TRBV5-6; D: TRBD1; J: TRBJ1-1; length: 14; size: .; CDR3: CASSLLGTEPAAFF; DNA: TGTGCCAGCAGCTTGCTCGGGACAGAACCCGCCGCTTTCTTT
V: TRBV11-2; D: .; J: TRBJ2-7; length: 14; size: .; CDR3: CASSVPGSSYEQYF; DNA: TGTGCCAGCAGCGTACCGGGATCCTCATACGAGCAGTACTTC
V: TRBV7-2; D: TRBD2; J: TRBJ2-1; length: 15; size: .; CDR3: CASSLASGSPYEQFF; DNA: TGTGCCAGCAGCTTAGCTAGCGGGAGTCCCTATGAGCAGTTCTTC
V: TRBV7-8; D: TRBD2; J: TRBJ2-7; length: 15; size: few; CDR3: CASSDRRLASYEQYF; DNA: TGTGCCAGCAGCGACCGACGACTAGCTTCCTACGAGCAGTACTTC
V: TRBV11-3; D: .; J: TRBJ1-3; length: 13; size: .; CDR3: CASSWGLGNTIYF; DNA: TGTGCCAGCAGCTGGGGCCTTGGAAACACCATATATTTT
V: TRBV6-1; D: .; J: TRBJ2-7; length: 13; size: .; CDR3: CASSYSGSQGKNF; DNA: TGTGCCAGCAGTTATTCAGGGTCACAGGGTAAGAACTTC
V: TRBV5-1; D: .; J: TRBJ2-5; length: 15; size: .; CDR3: CASSFLATSQETQYF; DNA: TGCGCCAGCAGCTTCTTGGCGACTAGCCAAGAGACCCAGTACTTC
V: TRBV10-3; D: TRBD1; J: TRBJ2-7; length: 13; size: .; CDR3: CAIRGQGDNEQYF; DNA: TGTGCCATCAGGGGACAGGGGGATAACGAGCAGTACTTC
V: TRBV6-1; D: .; J: TRBJ1-6; length: 14; size: .; CDR3: CASSRTGKNSPLHF; DNA: TGTGCCAGCAGCCGCACAGGGAAGAATTCACCCCTCCACTTT
V: TRBV11-2; D: TRBD1; J: TRBJ1-2; length: 13; size: .; CDR3: CASSRDSNYGYTF; DNA: TGTGCCAGCAGCCGGGACAGCAACTATGGCTACACCTTC
V: TRBV2; D: TRBD2; J: TRBJ2-2; length: 16; size: .; CDR3: CASEGALAGLSGELFF; DNA: TGTGCCAGTGAGGGGGCTCTAGCGGGGCTCAGCGGGGAGCTGTTTTTT
V: TRBV7-9; D: .; J: TRBJ1-3; length: 14; size: .; CDR3: CASSQQGAGNTIYF; DNA: TGTGCCAGCAGTCAACAAGGGGCTGGAAACACCATATATTTT
V: TRBV5-1; D: TRBD2; J: TRBJ2-7; length: 16; size: .; CDR3: CASSLDLAGASYEQYF; DNA: TGCGCCAGCAGCTTGGACCTAGCGGGGGCATCCTACGAGCAGTACTTC
V: TRBV7-2; D: .; J: TRBJ2-5; length: 15; size: once; CDR3: CASSHRGGPPETQYF; DNA: TGTGCCAGCAGTCACCGTGGCGGCCCTCCGGAGACCCAGTACTTC
V: TRBV6-1; D: .; J: TRBJ2-2; length: 15; size: .; CDR3: CASSEELPAAGELFF; DNA: TGTGCCAGCAGTGAAGAGCTACCCGCGGCCGGGGAGCTGTTTTTT
V: TRBV19; D: .; J: TRBJ1-5; length: 13; size: few; CDR3: CASDRGGGQPQHF; DNA: TGTGCCAGTGACCGCGGGGGAGGTCAGCCCCAGCATTTT
V: TRBV29-1; D: .; J: TRBJ1-2; length: 12; size: .; CDR3: CSAAGGNYGYTF; DNA: TGCAGCGCAGCGGGGGGTAACTATGGCTACACCTTC
V: TRBV5-1; D: .; J: TRBJ2-3; length: 13; size: .; CDR3: CASSLDGSDTQYF; DNA: TGCGCCAGCAGCTTGGACGGGAGCGATACGCAGTATTTT
V: TRBV5-1; D: .; J: TRBJ2-7; length: 15; size: .; CDR3: CASSLASTTTYEQYF; DNA: TGCGCCAGCAGCTTGGCTTCCACAACTACCTACGAGCAGTACTTC